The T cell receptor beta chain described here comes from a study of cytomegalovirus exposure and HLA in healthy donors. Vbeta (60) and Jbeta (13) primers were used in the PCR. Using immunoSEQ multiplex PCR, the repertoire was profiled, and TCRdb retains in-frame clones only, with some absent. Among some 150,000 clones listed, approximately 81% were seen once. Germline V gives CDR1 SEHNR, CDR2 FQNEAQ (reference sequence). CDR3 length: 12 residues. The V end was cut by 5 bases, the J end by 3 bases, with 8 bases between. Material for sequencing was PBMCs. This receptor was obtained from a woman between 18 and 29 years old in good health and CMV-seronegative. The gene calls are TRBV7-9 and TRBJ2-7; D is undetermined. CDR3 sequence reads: CASSPGYYEQYF. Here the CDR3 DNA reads TGTGCCAGCAGCCCCGGGTACTACGAGCAGTACTTC.